This paragraph reports one T cell receptor (beta chain). V lost 11 bases and J lost 3, with 16 bases in between. The germline V gene has CDR1 MGHRA and CDR2 YSYEKL. This CDR3 has 14 residues. These data belong to a study of blood T cell repertoires in COVID-19. Study background: The study drew acute and convalescent COVID-19 samples from the United States, Italy and Spain. T cells, B-cell-depleted T cells, or PBMCs supplied cDNA or gDNA.

Authors' data handling: Amplification from reference gene primers served as the basis for estimated nucleated cell counts. Assay used: immunoSEQ multiplex PCR; TCRdb lists only in-frame clones, some missing. D and trimming were read from the DNA, whereas the V and J calls and clone size are those reported in that table. This table holds about 77,000 clones, approximately 80% found once. V gene TRBV4-1 combines with J gene TRBJ1-4; possibly TRBD1 for D (5 bases). Sequencing was carried out using peripheral blood. The receptor was isolated from a woman in her 70s with acute or convalescent COVID-19. CDR3 sequence: CAHPQGDANEKLFF. CDR3 bases: TGCGCCCATCCTCAAGGGGATGCTAATGAAAAACTGTTTTTT.